Shown below are 6 T cell receptor beta chains from a single sample sequenced in a study of cytomegalovirus exposure and HLA in healthy donors. 60 Vbeta and 13 Jbeta primers were used in PCR. Here immunoSEQ multiplex PCR was the method, and the copy in TCRdb shows in-frame clones only, minus some. The table shows about 120,000 clones, with less than 85% occurring only once. Sequencing was done on a sample of PBMCs. These receptor sequences come from a female donor in good health and CMV-seronegative.

This clone turned up a few times. This chain links TRBV4-2 with TRBJ2-1, with a tentative D call TRBD2 (5 bases). The length of the CDR3 is 17 residues. The V gene's germline CDR1 is LGHNA and CDR2 YNFKEQ. V was trimmed by 0 bases and J by 1 base, leaving 13 bases between them. The CDR3 loop reads CASSQEGGRGSYNEQFF. As DNA, the CDR3 is TGTGCCAGCAGCCAAGAGGGTGGGAGAGGGTCCTACAATGAGCAGTTCTTC.

The genes are TRBV28 and TRBJ1-5, with D maybe TRBD1 (6 bases). Looked up from germline, CDR1 is MDHEN and CDR2 is SYDVKM. Deletions cut 8 bases from V and 6 bases from J, with 20 bases between. The CDR3 has 15 amino acids. The CDR3 is CASSGGAGVVQPQHF. For the CDR3, the DNA is TGTGCCAGCTCGGGGGGGGCAGGGGTGGTTCAGCCCCAGCATTTT.

This chain links TRBV27 with TRBJ2-7; 9 bases agree with TRBD1. This CDR3 has 15 residues. V was pared by 5 bases and J by 3 bases, with 8 bases of the junction left unmatched. The germline V gene encodes CDR1 MNHEY and CDR2 SMNVEV (reference sequence). In DNA form, the CDR3 reads TGTGCCAGCAGTGAACCGGGACAGGGCGGCTACGAGCAGTACTTC. Translating it yields CASSEPGQGGYEQYF.

The rearrangement joins TRBV10-2 to TRBJ2-7; 9 nucleotides align to TRBD2. Germline values: CDR1 WSHSY, CDR2 SAAADI. The V segment lost 6 bases and the J segment 4 bases; nucleotides outside the gene matches: 7. The CDR3 is 14 amino acids. In DNA form, the CDR3 reads TGCGCCAGCAGGGGGGTTAGCGGGGGTTACGAGCAGTACTTC. The encoded protein is CASRGVSGGYEQYF.

There are a few counts of this clone. The V call is TRBV2, the J call TRBJ2-2; TRBD2 matches at 10 bases. From germline, CDR1 is SNHLY and CDR2 FYNNEI. V shed 6 bases, J shed 5 bases, and the junction held 9 bases outside the gene matches. The CDR3 contains 16 residues. Here the CDR3 reads CASSLSSGSMTGELFF. CDR3 in DNA: TGTGCCAGCAGCCTATCTAGCGGGAGTATGACCGGGGAGCTGTTTTTT.

This CDR3 reads CASGPQTVTPYEQYF. CDR3 nucleotide sequence: TGTGCTAGTGGTCCACAGACAGTGACCCCCTACGAGCAGTACTTC. This chain uses TRBV12-5 with TRBJ2-7, with a possible D match to TRBD1 (5 bases). CDR1 and CDR2 (germline): LGHNT, FRNRAP. Trimming cost V 5 bases and J 2 bases, with 16 bases left between them. This CDR3 is 15 amino acids long. The variable domain in full, completed from reference TRBV12-5 and TRBJ2-7, reads DARVTQTPRHKVTEMGQEVTMRCQPILGHNTVFWYRQTMMQGLELLAYFRNRAPLDDSGMPKDRFSAEMPDATLATLKIQPSEPRDSAVYFCASGPQTVTPYEQYFGPGTRLTVT.